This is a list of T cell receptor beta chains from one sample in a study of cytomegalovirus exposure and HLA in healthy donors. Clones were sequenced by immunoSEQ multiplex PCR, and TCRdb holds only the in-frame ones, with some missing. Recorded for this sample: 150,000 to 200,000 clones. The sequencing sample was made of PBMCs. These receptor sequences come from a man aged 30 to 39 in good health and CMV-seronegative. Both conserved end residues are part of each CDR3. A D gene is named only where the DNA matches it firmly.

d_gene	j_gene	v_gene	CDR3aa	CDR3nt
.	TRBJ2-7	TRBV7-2	CASSLEGGHHEQYF	TGTGCCAGCAGCTTAGAGGGGGGGCATCACGAGCAGTACTTC
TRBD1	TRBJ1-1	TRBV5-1	CASSLVAGGANTEAFF	TGCGCCAGCAGCTTGGTGGCAGGGGGCGCGAACACTGAAGCTTTCTTT
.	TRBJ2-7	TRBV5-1	CASRGGHEQYF	TGCGCCAGCAGAGGGGGTCACGAGCAGTACTTC
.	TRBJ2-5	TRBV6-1	CASGRTVETQYF	TGTGCCAGCGGCCGGACAGTAGAGACCCAGTACTTC
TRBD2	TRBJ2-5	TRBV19	CASSRLAGVTETQYF	TGTGCCAGTAGTAGGCTAGCGGGAGTAACAGAGACCCAGTACTTC
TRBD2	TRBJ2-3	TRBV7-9	CASSLTSGRASDTQYF	TGTGCCAGCAGCTTGACTAGCGGGAGGGCCTCAGATACGCAGTATTTT
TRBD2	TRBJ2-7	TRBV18	CASSTGYLAGGSSYEQYF	TGTGCCAGCTCAACAGGTTACCTAGCGGGAGGGAGCTCCTACGAGCAGTACTTC
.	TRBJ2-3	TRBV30	CAWSEEDRSTDTQYF	TGTGCCTGGAGTGAAGAAGACAGGTCCACAGATACGCAGTATTTT
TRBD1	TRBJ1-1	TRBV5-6	CASSLRTGVTEAFF	TGTGCCAGCAGCTTGAGAACAGGGGTTACTGAAGCTTTCTTT
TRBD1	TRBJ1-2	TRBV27	CASSLTGEGYTF	TGTGCCAGCAGTTTAACAGGGGAAGGCTACACCTTC
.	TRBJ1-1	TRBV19	CASKMDSRWLTEAFF	TGTGCCAGTAAAATGGACAGTAGGTGGTTAACTGAAGCTTTCTTT
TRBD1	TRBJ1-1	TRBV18	CASSPIGGGAAEAFF	TGTGCCAGCTCACCAATTGGAGGGGGCGCCGCTGAAGCTTTCTTT
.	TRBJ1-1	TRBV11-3	CASSLWDTDTEAFF	TGTGCCAGCAGTTTGTGGGACACGGACACTGAAGCTTTCTTT
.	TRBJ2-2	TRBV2	CASRNQGNTGELFF	TGTGCCAGCAGAAATCAGGGAAACACCGGGGAGCTGTTTTTT
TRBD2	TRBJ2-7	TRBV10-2	CASRTPTSAAYEQYF	TGCGCCAGCAGAACGCCGACTAGCGCCGCCTACGAGCAGTACTTC
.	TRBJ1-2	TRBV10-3	CAISDGGYGYTF	TGTGCCATCAGTGACGGGGGCTATGGCTACACCTTC
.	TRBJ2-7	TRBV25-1	CASSEPGFLGYEQYF	TGTGCCAGCAGTGAACCCGGGTTCCTCGGGTACGAGCAGTACTTC
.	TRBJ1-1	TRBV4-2	CASSQDEGEGTEAFF	TGTGCCAGCAGCCAAGATGAAGGGGAGGGCACTGAAGCTTTCTTT
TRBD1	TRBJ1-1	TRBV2	CASAGQGDTEAFF	TGTGCCAGCGCGGGACAGGGAGACACTGAAGCTTTCTTT
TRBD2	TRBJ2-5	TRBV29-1	CSVLGREGPETQYF	TGCAGCGTCCTGGGGCGGGAGGGCCCAGAGACCCAGTACTTC
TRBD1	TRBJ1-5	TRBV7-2	CASRGQGLYGQPQHF	TGTGCCAGCAGAGGACAGGGATTGTACGGTCAGCCCCAGCATTTT
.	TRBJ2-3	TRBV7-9	CASSSSDGSWQYF	TGTGCCAGCAGCTCTTCTGACGGGTCTTGGCAGTATTTT
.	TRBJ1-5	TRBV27	CASSLFAGDGQPQHF	TGTGCCAGCAGTTTATTTGCGGGAGATGGTCAGCCCCAGCATTTT
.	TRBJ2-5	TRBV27	CASSLGGGVGEETQYF	TGTGCCAGCAGTTTAGGAGGGGGCGTGGGGGAAGAGACCCAGTACTTC
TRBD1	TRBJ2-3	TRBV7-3	CASSLTGGTDTQYF	TGTGCCAGCAGCTTGACAGGGGGCACAGATACGCAGTATTTT